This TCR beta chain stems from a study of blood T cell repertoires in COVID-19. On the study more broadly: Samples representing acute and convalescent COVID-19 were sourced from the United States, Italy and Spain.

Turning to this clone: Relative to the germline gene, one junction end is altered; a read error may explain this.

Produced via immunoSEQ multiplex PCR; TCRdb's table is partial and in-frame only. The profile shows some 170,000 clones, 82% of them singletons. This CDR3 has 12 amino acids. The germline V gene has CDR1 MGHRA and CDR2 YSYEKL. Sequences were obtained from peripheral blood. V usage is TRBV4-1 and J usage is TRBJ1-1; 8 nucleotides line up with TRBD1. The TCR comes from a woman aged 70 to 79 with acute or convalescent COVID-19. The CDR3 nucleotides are TGCGTCAGCAGCCCGGACAGGGTTGGCGCTTTCTTT. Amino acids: CVSSPDRVGAFF.